The T cell receptor beta chain under discussion was sequenced for a study of blood T cell repertoires in COVID-19. Study summary: Specimens from acute and convalescent COVID-19 originated in the United States, Italy and Spain. Sample material is recorded as cDNA or gDNA derived from T cells, B-cell-depleted T cells, or PBMCs.

A remark on this clone: Germline and junction disagree at one end, which may indicate a read error.

TCRdb's copy holds only in-frame clones and misses some; the assay was immunoSEQ multiplex PCR. The table has around 320,000 clones, 85% to 90% seen once. The CDR3 has 13 residues. The germline CDR1 and CDR2 sequences are MNHEY and SMNVEV (reference sequence). Seattle cases were enrolled at active infection and followed longitudinally. This chain connects TRBV27 to TRBJ2-7, with 7 bases lining up with TRBD2. The sample was peripheral blood. The receptor was isolated from a woman under 40 with COVID-19, enrolled during active disease. The CDR3 reads CASYLEGGGPLAF. The CDR3 bases are TGTGCCAGCTACCTGGAGGGCGGGGGACCCCTCGCCTTC.